This TCR beta chain was observed in a study of blood T cell repertoires in COVID-19. Study as a whole: Some COVID-19 samples were acute and others convalescent; all came from the United States, Italy and Spain. PBMCs, B-cell-depleted T cells, or T cells provided the cDNA or gDNA that made up the material.

Per germline, CDR1 MNHEY and CDR2 SMNVEV (reference sequence). This CDR3 spans 14 amino acids. J lost 5 bases, V lost 6 bases, and 7 bases had no gene match. Methods used by the authors: Using reference gene primer amplification, nucleated cell counts were estimated. Here immunoSEQ multiplex PCR was the method, and the copy in TCRdb shows in-frame clones only, minus some. That table supplies the V and J calls and clone size; D and trimming were determined from the DNA. The repertoire holds fewer than 200,000 clones, approximately 87% seen once, with over 0.7% in the top ten. Sequenced: peripheral blood. The J gene is TRBJ2-3, the V gene TRBV27; 8 bases line up with TRBD1. The receptor comes from a woman aged 18-29 years who had recovered from COVID-19. The CDR3 coding sequence is TGTGCCAGCAGGCGGGGACAGGTAGTAGATACGCAGTATTTT. Translated: CASRRGQVVDTQYF.